The next 10 T cell receptor beta chains were all read from a single sample in a study of shared clonotypes between healthy human individuals. The data were produced by immunoSEQ multiplex PCR, yet TCRdb's version contains in-frame clones alone and is incomplete. The profile shows about 2.4 million clones, around nine tenths of them singletons. The source material was naive CD4+ T cells sorted from blood. Subset defined: CD45RA+ positively selected. The receptor source for this set is a man aged 18 to 35 in good health.

The rearrangement joins TRBV29-1 to TRBJ2-1; weak D call: TRBD2 (5 bases). The germline CDR1 and CDR2 sequences are SQVTM and ANQGSEA. V was clipped by 5 bases and J by 3 bases, with 11 bases between them. The length of the CDR3 is 13 residues. Here the CDR3 DNA reads TGCAGCGTTACCGGGAAAAACTACAATGAGCAGTTCTTC. This sequence encodes CSVTGKNYNEQFF.

Comment on this clone: The same CDR3 arises from other DNA sequences in this sample as well. The CDR3 DNA reads TGCGCCAGCAGCCAGACTAGCGGGGACTCCTACGAGCAGTACTTC. It codes for CASSQTSGDSYEQYF. The chain recombines TRBV4-1 with TRBJ2-7; 11 nucleotides align to TRBD2. This CDR3 has 15 residues. Losses at the gene ends were 3 bases for V and 0 bases for J; bases not matched to a gene: 1. Germline values: CDR1 MGHRA, CDR2 YSYEKL.

The rearrangement links TRBV11-2 to TRBJ2-2, with D uncertain. Germline CDR1 is SGHAT and CDR2 is FQNNGV. V lost 1 base and J lost 7, with 10 bases in between. This CDR3 is built from 14 residues. CDR3 sequence: CASSLVLQRGELFF. CDR3 bases: TGTGCCAGCAGCTTAGTCCTCCAGCGCGGGGAGCTGTTTTTT.

CDR3 in DNA: TGTGCCAGCAGTTCCGGGTCGACAGGGAGCCCTCCCCTCCACTTT. This codes for CASSSGSTGSPPLHF. The gene calls are TRBV28 and TRBJ1-6; 7 bases are shared with TRBD1. The CDR3 loop spans 15 amino acids. J gave up 13 bases and V 4 bases, and 13 bases lay outside the gene matches. The germline V gene encodes CDR1 MDHEN and CDR2 SYDVKM.

The chain couples TRBV29-1 to TRBJ2-7; 10 bases are a match to TRBD1. V trimming: 7 bases; J trimming: 3 bases; junction bases outside the gene matches: 6. Per germline, CDR1 SQVTM and CDR2 ANQGSEA. CDR3 length: 13 residues. The CDR3 bases are TGCAGCGCAATAGGACAGGGGGACTACGAGCAGTACTTC. It yields the protein CSAIGQGDYEQYF.

For this clone: This sample also contains other DNA sequences that code for the same CDR3. This rearrangement joins TRBV18 to TRBJ1-4; D is unclear. V lost 2 bases and J lost 3, with 4 bases in between. There are 13 residues in the CDR3. The germline V gene has CDR1 KGHSH and CDR2 LQKENI. The CDR3 protein is CASSPGSNEKLFF. CDR3 in DNA: TGTGCCAGCTCACCAGGGTCTAATGAAAAACTGTTTTTT.

V usage is TRBV9 and J usage is TRBJ1-6; a weak D match, TRBD1 (5 bases). Germline V gene lookup returns CDR1 SGDLS and CDR2 YYNGEE. The length of the CDR3 is 14 residues. Between the trimmed V and J ends, which lost 6 bases and 6 bases, there was a span of 13 bases. The CDR3 DNA follows: TGTGCCAGCAAGCGGGGCCCGATTAATTCACCCCTCCACTTT. Protein product: CASKRGPINSPLHF.

The V call is TRBV4-3, the J call TRBJ1-2; D remains ambiguous. This CDR3 is 13 amino acids long. CDR1 is LGHNA and CDR2 is YSLEER in the germline V gene. V gave up 3 bases and J gave up 5 bases, with 10 bases separating them. CDR3 bases: TGCGCCAGCAGCCACGGACGGCAGTATGGCTACACCTTC. This gives the protein CASSHGRQYGYTF.

V gene TRBV14 combines with J gene TRBJ2-2; 14 bases agree with TRBD2. With V trimmed by 4 bases and J by 4 bases, 8 bases remained unmatched. Germline V lookup: CDR1 SGHDN, CDR2 FVKESK. The CDR3 length is 18 residues. In nucleotides, the CDR3 is TGTGCCAGCAGCCCTCTCGGGACTAGCGGGAGTTCCACCGGGGAGCTGTTTTTT. This translates into CASSPLGTSGSSTGELFF.

This sequence joins TRBV2 and TRBJ2-4; 7 nucleotides agree with TRBD1. After removal of 6 bases from V and 1 base from J, the junction contained 6 bases not matched to a gene. CDR1 and CDR2 from the germline V gene are SNHLY and FYNNEI. CDR3 length: 15 residues. The CDR3 DNA follows: TGTGCCAGCAGATCACAGGGGTTGGCCAAAAACATTCAGTACTTC. Encoded protein: CASRSQGLAKNIQYF.